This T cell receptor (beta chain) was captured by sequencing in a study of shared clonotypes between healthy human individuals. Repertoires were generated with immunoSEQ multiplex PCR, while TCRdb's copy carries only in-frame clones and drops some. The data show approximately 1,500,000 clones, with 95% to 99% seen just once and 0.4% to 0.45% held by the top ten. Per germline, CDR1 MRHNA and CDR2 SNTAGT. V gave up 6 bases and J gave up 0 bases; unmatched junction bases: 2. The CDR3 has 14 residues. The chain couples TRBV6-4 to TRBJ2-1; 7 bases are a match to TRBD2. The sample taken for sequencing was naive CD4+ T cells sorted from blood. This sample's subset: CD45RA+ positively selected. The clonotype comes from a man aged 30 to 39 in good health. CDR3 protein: CASRAGSSYNEQFF. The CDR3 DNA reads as TGTGCCAGCAGAGCGGGAAGCTCCTACAATGAGCAGTTCTTC.